This T cell receptor (beta chain) was obtained from a study of low-dose radiotherapy and immunotherapy resistance in tumors. cDNA synthesis used a TRAV/TRBV-specific primer set for both chains. The PCR that amplified TCRs ran for approximately 20 cycles, relying on a constant-region primer and a V-primer adapter. TCRdb reanalysed the reads using MiXCR and keeps one entry per CDR3 protein. The sample includes around 84,000 distinct CDR3 sequences, around 17% of them seen just once. This clonotype has at least ten counts. Time point of the sample: after trial treatment. The treatment is: LDRT plus nivolumab, ipilimumab, low-dose cyclophosphamide and aspirin (RACIN trial). The CDR3 sequence is 11 residues long. Germline loops: CDR1 SQVTM, CDR2 ANQGSEA. V was clipped by 4 bases and J by 4 bases, with 7 bases between them.

The source is a male donor with prostate cancer. Here the sequenced sample was PBMCs, taken after low-dose radiotherapy plus immunotherapy. This chain connects TRBV29-1 to TRBJ1-1; D gene uncertain. DNA of the CDR3: TGCAGCGTTGTTAGAGCCACTGAAGCTTTCTTT. It encodes CSVVRATEAFF.